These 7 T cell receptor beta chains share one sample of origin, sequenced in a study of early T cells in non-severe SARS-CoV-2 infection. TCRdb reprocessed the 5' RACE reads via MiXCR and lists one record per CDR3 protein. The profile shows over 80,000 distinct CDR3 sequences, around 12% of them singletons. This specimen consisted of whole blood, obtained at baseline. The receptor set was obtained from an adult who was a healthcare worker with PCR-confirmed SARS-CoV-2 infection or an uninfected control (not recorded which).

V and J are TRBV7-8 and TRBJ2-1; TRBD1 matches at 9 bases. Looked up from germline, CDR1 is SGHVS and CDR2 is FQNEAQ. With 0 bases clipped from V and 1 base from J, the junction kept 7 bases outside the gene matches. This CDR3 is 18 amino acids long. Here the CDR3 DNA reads TGTGCCAGCAGCTTAGCTACAGGGGGCCTGGGTTCCTACAATGAGCAGTTCTTC. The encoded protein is CASSLATGGLGSYNEQFF.

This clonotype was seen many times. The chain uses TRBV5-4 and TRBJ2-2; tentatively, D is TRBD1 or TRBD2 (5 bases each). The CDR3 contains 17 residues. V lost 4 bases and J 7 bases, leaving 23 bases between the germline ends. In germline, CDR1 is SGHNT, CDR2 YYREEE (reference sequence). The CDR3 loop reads CASSPLLGPDIGGELFF. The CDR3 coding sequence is TGTGCCAGCAGCCCACTCTTGGGACCTGACATCGGCGGGGAGCTGTTTTTT.

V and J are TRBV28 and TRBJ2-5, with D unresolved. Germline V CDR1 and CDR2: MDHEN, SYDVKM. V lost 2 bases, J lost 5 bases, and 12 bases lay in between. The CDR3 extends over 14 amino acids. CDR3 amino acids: CASSLISTGETQYF. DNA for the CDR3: TGTGCCAGCAGTTTAATTAGCACTGGGGAGACCCAGTACTTC.

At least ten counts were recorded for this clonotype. CDR3 sequence (DNA): TGTGCCAGCAGTTCCAGGACAGGGGACTATGGCTACACCTTC. Encoded protein: CASSSRTGDYGYTF. This rearrangement joins TRBV27 to TRBJ1-2; 9 bases align to TRBD1. This CDR3 has 14 amino acids. J gave up 3 bases and V 4 bases, and 3 bases lay outside the gene matches. Germline assignment: CDR1 MNHEY and CDR2 SMNVEV (reference sequence).

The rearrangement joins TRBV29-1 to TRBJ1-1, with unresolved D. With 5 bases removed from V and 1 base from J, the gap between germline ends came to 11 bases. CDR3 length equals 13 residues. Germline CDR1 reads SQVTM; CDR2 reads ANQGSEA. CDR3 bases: TGCAGCGTTCAACACCCTAGGAACACTGAAGCTTTCTTT. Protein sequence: CSVQHPRNTEAFF.

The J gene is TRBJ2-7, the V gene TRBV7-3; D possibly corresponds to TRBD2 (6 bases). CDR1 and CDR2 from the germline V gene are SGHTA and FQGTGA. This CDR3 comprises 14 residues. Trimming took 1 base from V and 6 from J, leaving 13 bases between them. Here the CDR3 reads CASSLKAGTGEQYF. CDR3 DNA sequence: TGTGCCAGCAGCTTAAAAGCGGGCACGGGCGAGCAGTACTTC.

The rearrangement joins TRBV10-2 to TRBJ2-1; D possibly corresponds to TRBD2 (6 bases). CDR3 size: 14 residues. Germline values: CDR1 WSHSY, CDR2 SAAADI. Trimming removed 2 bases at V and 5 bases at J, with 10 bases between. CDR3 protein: CASSEEEGNNEQFF. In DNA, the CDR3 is TGCGCCAGCAGTGAGGAGGAGGGGAACAATGAGCAGTTCTTC.